A single sample is the source of the 5 T cell receptor beta chains below, sequenced in a study of T cells in Graves' hyperthyroidism and ophthalmopathy. Template material for amplifying TCR beta CDR3 regions consisted of RNA transcripts. The HTBI set primed first-round TCR CDR3 RT-PCR. TCRdb redid the calling of the multiplex PCR reads with MiXCR, one entry per CDR3 protein. The data show 500,000 to 750,000 distinct CDR3 sequences, approximately 15% seen once. Sequencing used blood. All receptors come from a young woman with Graves' hyperthyroidism.

This clonotype has ten or more counts. V is TRBV20-1 and J is TRBJ2-7; TRBD1 agrees at 7 bases. The CDR3 has 13 amino acids. From germline, CDR1 is DFQATT and CDR2 SNEGSKA (reference sequence). Germline trimming cut 5 bases from V and 6 bases from J; bases unmatched to any gene: 10. CDR3 in amino acids: CSAGDRASGEQYF. The CDR3 DNA follows: TGCAGTGCTGGGGACAGAGCTTCGGGCGAGCAGTACTTC.

This clonotype was recorded only once. The chain is built from TRBV9 and TRBJ2-3; no reliable D call. Trimming took off 1 base at V and 2 bases at J, with 11 bases between the two ends. In germline, CDR1 is SGDLS, CDR2 YYNGEE. CDR3 length: 15 amino acids. CDR3 sequence (DNA): TGTGCCAGCAGCGTATCAGCGACCCCCACAGATACGCAGTATTTT. Its translation: CASSVSATPTDTQYF.

This clonotype was seen a few times. The chain joins TRBV6-1 to TRBJ1-3; TRBD1 aligns across 8 bases. CDR3 length: 16 residues. V shed 6 bases and J 0 bases; nucleotides not matched to a gene: 7. The germline V gene encodes CDR1 MNHNS and CDR2 SASEGT. DNA for the CDR3: TGTGCCAGCAGGGAGACAGGGGCCTTCTCTGGAAACACCATATATTTT. Its translation: CASRETGAFSGNTIYF.

This clonotype was seen ten or more times. This CDR3 is CATSDPWTGDTTDTQYF. CDR3 sequence (DNA): TGTGCCACCAGTGATCCTTGGACAGGAGATACCACAGATACGCAGTATTTT. This chain joins TRBV24-1 and TRBJ2-3; 7 bases map to TRBD1. V shed 3 bases, J shed 2 bases, and the junction held 10 bases outside the gene matches. Germline CDR1 and CDR2: KGHDR and SFDVKD. The CDR3 length is 17 residues.

This clonotype has just a few counts. CDR3 nucleotide sequence: TGTGCCAGTAGTACCGACAGGGTCAGGCAGCCCCAGCATTTT. Translation: CASSTDRVRQPQHF. This rearrangement joins TRBV19 to TRBJ1-5; 7 bases match TRBD1. CDR3 length: 14 residues. V dropped 4 bases and J dropped 7; count of bases not matched to a gene: 7. Per germline, CDR1 LNHDA and CDR2 SQIVND (reference sequence).